The rows below give T cell receptor beta chains drawn from one sample of a study of shared clonotypes between healthy human individuals. Libraries were prepared by immunoSEQ multiplex PCR; TCRdb keeps only in-frame clonotypes and omits some of them. The data contain around 2.1 million clones, roughly 95% of them seen just once; the ten biggest clones take up 0.13%. The sequencing sample was made of naive CD4+ T cells sorted from blood. The source is a man between 18 and 35 years old in good health. Both conserved end residues are part of each CDR3.

v_call	j_call	cdr3_aa
TRBV6-6	TRBJ1-1	CASSGQPMNTEAFF
TRBV5-5	TRBJ2-7	CASSSIWDGTSYEQYF
TRBV27	TRBJ1-2	CASSPSYAYGYTF
TRBV29-1	TRBJ2-5	CSVDRGLEETQYF
TRBV4-2	TRBJ2-3	CASSRGTSGGPDTQYF
TRBV28	TRBJ1-2	CASMRGEMTYGYTF
TRBV9	TRBJ2-1	CASSVDGRFDNEQFF
TRBV19	TRBJ2-7	CASRRESSYEQYF
TRBV5-6	TRBJ2-6	CASSLEGAGGFTGANVLTF
TRBV5-1	TRBJ2-5	CASSSASSGVGETQYF
TRBV2	TRBJ1-5	CASSRQGGQPQHF
TRBV5-1	TRBJ1-1	CASSFHTGNTEAFF
TRBV2	TRBJ2-1	CASIFLRDSYNEQFF
TRBV9	TRBJ2-1	CASSVVGGIYNEQFF
TRBV7-9	TRBJ1-4	CASSLGDRGANEKLFF
TRBV7-6	TRBJ2-1	CASSQAAPGGHEQFF
TRBV6-4	TRBJ2-2	CASKTEGFSGELFF
TRBV11-2	TRBJ2-2	CASSLGRRATGELFF
TRBV2	TRBJ2-7	CASWDRGSSEQYF
TRBV2	TRBJ2-4	CASSDGSKGKNIQYF
TRBV7-2	TRBJ1-2	CASSPPGVVGYTF
TRBV7-2	TRBJ2-5	CASSLGWGNQETQYF
TRBV6-5	TRBJ1-6	CASSRTVAKSPLHF
TRBV2	TRBJ1-5	CASRGVSNQPQHF
TRBV6-1	TRBJ1-5	CASSEWAGKGPQHF
TRBV7-2	TRBJ1-6	CASKNRGPLHF
TRBV5-4	TRBJ2-6	CASSTISGANVLTF
TRBV30	TRBJ2-7	CAWSPLGAGRNEQYF
TRBV6-6	TRBJ1-5	CASRTKGTSNQPQHF
TRBV2	TRBJ2-5	CASTPTSGLISETQYF
TRBV5-4	TRBJ2-2	CASSLPAGGAGTGELFF